This T cell receptor beta chain was sequenced in a study of control samples from healthy donors and cancer patients. The table came from immunoSEQ multiplex PCR; TCRdb's copy has only in-frame clones and leaves some out. The sample shows some 120,000 clones, around 87% of them seen only once. Trimming took 5 bases from V and 6 from J, leaving 9 bases between them. Germline V CDR1 and CDR2: DFQATT, SNEGSKA (reference sequence). CDR3 length equals 11 residues. This clonotype was sampled from a man aged 35-49 years in good health. The sequencing sample was made of blood. J is TRBJ2-3 and V is TRBV20-1; D is perhaps TRBD2 (5 bases). The CDR3, as DNA: TGCAGTGCTGGGGTAGCGGATACGCAGTATTTT. Encoded protein: CSAGVADTQYF.